This TCR beta chain emerged from a study of naive and memory T cell subsets. Study results and caveats: TCR counts from RNA may reflect activation-linked expression changes.

The junction had 6 bases not matched to a gene; V was cut back by 2 bases and J by 4 bases. CDR1 and CDR2 (germline): SGHDN, FVKESK. CDR3 length: 15 residues. The beta constant-region primer was an equimolar mix of two oligonucleotides covering TRBC1 and TRBC2. Nested alpha and beta constant-region primers with the SP2 primer drove four PCR rounds on ligated cDNA. TCRdb passed the UMI-ligation and nested PCR reads through MiXCR, listing each CDR3 protein once. The sample shows just over 80,000 distinct CDR3 sequences, approximately 9.2% of them seen only once. This clonotype was recorded once. Its cognate antigen is unknown.

This chain joins TRBV14 and TRBJ2-7; the match to TRBD2 covers 9 bases. Material for sequencing was naive CD8+ T cells from blood. The origin of this receptor is a human donor in good health. Written as DNA, the CDR3 is TGTGCCAGCAGCCAATTGCTAGCGGGACCTTACGAGCAGTACTTC. It codes for CASSQLLAGPYEQYF.